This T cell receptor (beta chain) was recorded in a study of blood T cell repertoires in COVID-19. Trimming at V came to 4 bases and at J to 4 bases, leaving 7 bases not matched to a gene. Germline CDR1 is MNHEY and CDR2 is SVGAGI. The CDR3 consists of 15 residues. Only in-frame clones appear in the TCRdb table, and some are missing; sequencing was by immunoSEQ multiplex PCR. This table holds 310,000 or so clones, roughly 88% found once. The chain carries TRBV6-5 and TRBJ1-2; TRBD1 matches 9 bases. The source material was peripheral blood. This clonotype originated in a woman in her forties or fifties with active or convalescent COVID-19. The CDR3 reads CASSWGQGEGYGYTF. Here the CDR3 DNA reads TGTGCCAGCAGTTGGGGACAGGGTGAGGGCTATGGCTACACCTTC.